This is a list of T cell receptor beta chains from one sample in a study of blood T cell repertoires in COVID-19. TCRdb's table, derived via immunoSEQ multiplex PCR, lists solely in-frame clones and lacks some. The sample lists about 91,000 clones; about 90% were seen once. Input material: peripheral blood. The receptor set was obtained from a woman in her 70s with acute or convalescent COVID-19. Both conserved end residues are part of each CDR3. The order of the fields is V gene, J gene, D gene, clone size, CDR3 protein, CDR3 DNA. A D gene is named only where the DNA matches it firmly. Size tells how often a clone was seen (once, few, many) or the class of an expanded clone, and some rows leave it out.

TRBV28	TRBJ2-7	TRBD1	NA	CASSQITGALPSYEQYF	TGTGCCAGCAGTCAGATAACAGGGGCCCTGCCCTCCTACGAGCAGTACTTC
TRBV5-1	TRBJ2-1	NA	NA	CASSLVLDGHEQFF	TGCGCCAGCAGCTTGGTCCTAGACGGTCATGAGCAGTTCTTC
TRBV5-4	TRBJ1-2	NA	few	CASSPEYQNGYTF	TGTGCCAGCAGCCCGGAGTACCAAAATGGCTACACCTTC
TRBV25-1	TRBJ2-1	TRBD2	NA	CASTGTSGTYNEQFF	TGTGCCAGCACCGGGACTAGCGGAACCTACAATGAGCAGTTCTTC
TRBV2	TRBJ2-2	NA	few	CASSVGSGSITGELFF	TGTGCCAGCAGTGTGGGTAGCGGATCTATCACCGGGGAGCTGTTTTTT
TRBV5-1	TRBJ1-3	NA	NA	CASSLRTEPGNTIYF	TGCGCCAGCAGCTTAAGGACAGAACCTGGAAACACCATATATTTT
TRBV5-1	TRBJ1-2	TRBD1	NA	CASSFDRGGYTF	TGCGCCAGCAGCTTCGACAGGGGCGGCTACACCTTC
TRBV5-6	TRBJ2-1	TRBD2	NA	CASSLDVGGFNEQFF	TGTGCCAGCAGCTTGGATGTGGGGGGGTTCAATGAGCAGTTCTTC
TRBV7-9	TRBJ1-3	NA	NA	CASSLYLDRSSGNTIYF	TGTGCCAGCAGCTTATATCTGGACAGATCGAGTGGAAACACCATATATTTT
TRBV28	TRBJ2-5	NA	NA	CASSGTSSDKQETQYF	TGTGCCAGCAGTGGAACTTCTAGCGACAAGCAAGAGACCCAGTACTTC
TRBV15	TRBJ1-1	NA	NA	CATSRRRGTEAFF	TGTGCCACCAGCAGACGGAGGGGCACTGAAGCTTTCTTT
TRBV6-2/TRBV6-3	TRBJ2-7	TRBD1	NA	CASSPRTGGNYEQYF	TGTGCCAGCAGTCCCCGGACAGGGGGTAACTACGAGCAGTACTTC
TRBV5-1	TRBJ1-2	TRBD1	NA	CASSVDRGLGYGYTF	TGCGCCAGCAGCGTAGACAGGGGGCTGGGCTATGGCTACACCTTC
TRBV9	TRBJ2-3	NA	NA	CASRASGTSADTQYF	TGTGCCAGCAGAGCATCCGGGACATCGGCAGATACGCAGTATTTT
TRBV4-1	TRBJ2-7	NA	NA	CASSQGRGGNYEQYF	TGCGCCAGCAGCCAGGGGAGGGGGGGTAACTACGAGCAGTACTTC
TRBV20-1	TRBJ2-1	TRBD2	NA	CSASGSLSGTSYNEQFF	TGCAGTGCTAGTGGGTCTCTATCTGGGACTAGCTACAATGAGCAGTTCTTC
TRBV2	TRBJ2-7	TRBD1	once	CASTRGQGGYEQYF	TGTGCCAGCACCAGGGGGCAGGGAGGCTACGAGCAGTACTTC
TRBV5-8	TRBJ2-5	TRBD1	NA	CASSPWGQQETQYF	TGTGCCAGCAGCCCCTGGGGACAGCAAGAGACCCAGTACTTC
TRBV19	TRBJ2-5	TRBD2	NA	CASTGAGGRSGETQYF	TGTGCCAGTACAGGAGCGGGAGGGCGTTCAGGAGAGACCCAGTACTTC
TRBV28	TRBJ1-5	TRBD1	NA	CASSRDRGRNQPQHF	TGTGCCAGCAGTAGGGACAGGGGGAGGAATCAGCCCCAGCATTTT
TRBV10-1	TRBJ1-6	NA	NA	CASRLGGRSSYNSPLHF	TGCGCCAGCAGACTAGGAGGCAGGAGCTCCTATAATTCACCCCTCCACTTT
TRBV21-1	TRBJ2-1	NA	NA	CASPPGQVDEQFF	TGTGCCAGCCCCCCAGGACAGGTAGACGAGCAGTTCTTC
TRBV5-1	TRBJ2-4	TRBD2	NA	CASSRTSGSQHIQYF	TGCGCCAGCAGCAGGACTAGCGGGAGTCAGCACATTCAGTACTTC
TRBV6-1	TRBJ1-3	NA	NA	CASSEGTFGNTIYF	TGTGCCAGCAGTGAAGGGACATTTGGAAACACCATATATTTT
TRBV18	TRBJ2-7	NA	NA	CASSLNGPSAITEQYF	TGTGCCAGCTCATTAAATGGTCCTAGCGCAATCACCGAGCAGTACTTC
TRBV10-2	TRBJ2-7	TRBD2	NA	CASSVSGGRRYEQYF	TGCGCCAGCAGTGTTTCGGGCGGGAGACGCTACGAGCAGTACTTC
TRBV30	TRBJ1-1	NA	NA	CAWLRGGARGLNTEAFF	TGTGCCTGGCTCCGCGGGGGGGCACGAGGATTGAACACTGAAGCTTTCTTT
TRBV19	TRBJ1-1	NA	few	CASRRGDSNTEAFF	TGTGCCAGTAGGAGAGGGGACTCGAACACTGAAGCTTTCTTT
TRBV6-1	TRBJ2-7	TRBD1	NA	CASSEEVGQGVEQYF	TGTGCCAGCAGTGAAGAAGTAGGACAGGGGGTCGAACAGTACTTC
TRBV9	TRBJ2-3	TRBD2	NA	CASRTSGSSTDTQYF	TGTGCCAGCAGGACTAGCGGTTCTAGCACAGATACGCAGTATTTT
TRBV4-1	TRBJ1-1	TRBD1	few	CASRVLTGDDEAFF	TGCGCCAGCAGAGTTTTGACAGGGGATGATGAAGCTTTCTTT